The sample holds one count of the clone carrying this TCR beta chain. What it binds is not known. Germline V lookup: CDR1 SEHNR, CDR2 FQNEAQ (reference sequence). This CDR3 comprises 15 residues. Trimming removed 1 base from V and 5 bases from J, with 14 bases in between. The sample is drawn from a study of shared clonotypes between healthy human individuals. Clones were read by immunoSEQ multiplex PCR, and TCRdb kept only the in-frame ones, dropping some. The repertoire has roughly 2.6 million clones, just over 90% of them found once; the top ten carry about 0.13%. The study, taken as a whole, reports: Some clonotypes were shared by all four sorted-subset donors, while others were not shared. The non-shared ones had lower generation probabilities than the shared ones.

Sequenced sample: naive CD4+ T cells sorted from blood. Subset given: CD45RA+ positively selected. The sequence was obtained from a man younger than 35 in good health. This sequence joins TRBV7-9 and TRBJ2-5; perhaps TRBD2 as D (5 bases). The CDR3 loop is CASSLVGEGRETQYF. The CDR3 nucleotides are TGTGCCAGCAGCTTAGTAGGAGAGGGAAGGGAGACCCAGTACTTC.